These 10 T cell receptor beta chains came from one sample sequenced in a study of early T cells in non-severe SARS-CoV-2 infection. TCRdb re-called the 5' RACE reads with MiXCR, one entry per CDR3 protein. The sample shows about 81,000 distinct CDR3 sequences, around 5.6% of them seen only once. The material sequenced was whole blood. These receptors came from an adult who was a healthcare worker with PCR-confirmed SARS-CoV-2 infection or an uninfected control (not recorded which).

This clonotype was observed a few times. The chain uses TRBV7-9 and TRBJ1-3; no clear D. This CDR3 spans 14 amino acids. V gave up 3 bases and J gave up 2 bases, with 8 bases separating them. Germline values: CDR1 SEHNR, CDR2 FQNEAQ (reference sequence). For the CDR3, the DNA is TGTGCCAGCAGCTTTGGGGAACCTGGAAACACCATATATTTT. The encoded protein is CASSFGEPGNTIYF.

This clonotype has more than one count but fewer than ten. V and J are TRBV27 and TRBJ1-5, with D tentatively TRBD1 (6 bases). Per germline, CDR1 MNHEY and CDR2 SMNVEV (reference sequence). This CDR3 contains 12 residues. Trimming left V 4 bases short and J 6 bases short, with 7 bases between. CDR3 DNA sequence: TGTGCCAGCAGTTCACAGGGTCAGCCCCAGCATTTT. Translation gives CASSSQGQPQHF.

The chain uses TRBV7-9 and TRBJ2-5; 8 nucleotides agree with TRBD2. The CDR3 is 15 residues long. The germline gives CDR1 SEHNR, CDR2 FQNEAQ (reference sequence). Losses at the gene ends were 5 bases for V and 0 bases for J; bases not matched to a gene: 5. The CDR3 region has the DNA TGTGCCAGCAGCCCAGCGGGGGTGTACCAAGAGACCCAGTACTTC. As protein: CASSPAGVYQETQYF.

This clonotype is termed medium-sized (0.01 to 0.1%). V is TRBV6-2 or TRBV6-3 and J is TRBJ2-5; 9 bases map to TRBD1. V was pared by 6 bases and J by 6 bases, with 2 bases of the junction left unmatched. The CDR3 consists of 12 residues. Germline CDR1 reads MNHEY; CDR2 reads SVGEGT. CDR3 DNA: TGTGCCAGCAGACAGGGGGCGAAGACCCAGTACTTC. Protein product: CASRQGAKTQYF.

CDR3 in amino acids: CASSYGTRADTQYF. CDR3 nucleotides: TGTGCCAGCAGTTACGGGACTAGGGCGGATACGCAGTATTTT. The chain has TRBV6-2 or TRBV6-3 and TRBJ2-3; 8 bases are a match to TRBD2. With V trimmed by 2 bases and J by 6 bases, 4 bases remained unmatched. Germline assignment: CDR1 MNHEY and CDR2 SVGEGT. The CDR3 spans 14 residues.

This clonotype was recorded at least ten times. This rearrangement joins TRBV29-1 to TRBJ1-1, with 8 bases matching TRBD1. With 5 bases clipped from V and 3 bases from J, the junction kept 11 bases outside the gene matches. Germline CDR1 reads SQVTM; CDR2 reads ANQGSEA. The CDR3 consists of 15 residues. The CDR3 nucleotides are TGCAGCGTTTCACGTCAGGGGGCTGGTGACACTGAAGCTTTCTTT. Protein sequence: CSVSRQGAGDTEAFF.

This clonotype is judged medium-sized. V usage is TRBV25-1 and J usage is TRBJ2-3; D might be TRBD1 (5 bases). Trimming shortened V by 3 bases and J by 2 bases, and 21 bases separated the two germline ends. Germline lookup yields CDR1 MGHDK and CDR2 SYGVNS. The CDR3 consists of 18 residues. The CDR3 sequence is CASSDTPDGAGPTDTQYF. The DNA of the CDR3 is TGTGCCAGCAGTGATACCCCTGATGGGGCAGGGCCCACAGATACGCAGTATTTT.

The J gene is TRBJ2-2, the V gene TRBV5-1, with 8 bases lining up with TRBD2. Germline V lookup: CDR1 SGHRS, CDR2 YFSETQ. The CDR3 is 18 amino acids. Losses at the gene ends were 1 base for V and 6 bases for J; bases not matched to a gene: 14. CDR3 DNA sequence: TGCGCCAGCAGCTTGTATAGCATAGCGGGGAGCCTCTCCGGGGAGCTGTTTTTT. It yields the protein CASSLYSIAGSLSGELFF.

The chain links TRBV6-1 to TRBJ2-7; no clear D. The germline V gene has CDR1 MNHNS and CDR2 SASEGT. This CDR3 comprises 13 residues. Trimming took 4 bases from V and 3 from J, leaving 10 bases between them. The CDR3 reads CASSVQSYYEQYF. CDR3 bases: TGTGCCAGCAGTGTCCAGTCCTACTACGAGCAGTACTTC.

There are many counts of this clonotype. Here the CDR3 reads CASSLKDNQPQHF. The CDR3, as DNA: TGTGCCAGCAGTCTCAAAGATAATCAGCCCCAGCATTTT. The rearrangement joins TRBV6-2 or TRBV6-3 to TRBJ1-5, with D unresolved. CDR1 and CDR2 from the germline V gene are MNHEY and SVGEGT. Trimming pared 5 bases from V and 4 bases from J, leaving 9 bases between. This CDR3 has 13 amino acids.